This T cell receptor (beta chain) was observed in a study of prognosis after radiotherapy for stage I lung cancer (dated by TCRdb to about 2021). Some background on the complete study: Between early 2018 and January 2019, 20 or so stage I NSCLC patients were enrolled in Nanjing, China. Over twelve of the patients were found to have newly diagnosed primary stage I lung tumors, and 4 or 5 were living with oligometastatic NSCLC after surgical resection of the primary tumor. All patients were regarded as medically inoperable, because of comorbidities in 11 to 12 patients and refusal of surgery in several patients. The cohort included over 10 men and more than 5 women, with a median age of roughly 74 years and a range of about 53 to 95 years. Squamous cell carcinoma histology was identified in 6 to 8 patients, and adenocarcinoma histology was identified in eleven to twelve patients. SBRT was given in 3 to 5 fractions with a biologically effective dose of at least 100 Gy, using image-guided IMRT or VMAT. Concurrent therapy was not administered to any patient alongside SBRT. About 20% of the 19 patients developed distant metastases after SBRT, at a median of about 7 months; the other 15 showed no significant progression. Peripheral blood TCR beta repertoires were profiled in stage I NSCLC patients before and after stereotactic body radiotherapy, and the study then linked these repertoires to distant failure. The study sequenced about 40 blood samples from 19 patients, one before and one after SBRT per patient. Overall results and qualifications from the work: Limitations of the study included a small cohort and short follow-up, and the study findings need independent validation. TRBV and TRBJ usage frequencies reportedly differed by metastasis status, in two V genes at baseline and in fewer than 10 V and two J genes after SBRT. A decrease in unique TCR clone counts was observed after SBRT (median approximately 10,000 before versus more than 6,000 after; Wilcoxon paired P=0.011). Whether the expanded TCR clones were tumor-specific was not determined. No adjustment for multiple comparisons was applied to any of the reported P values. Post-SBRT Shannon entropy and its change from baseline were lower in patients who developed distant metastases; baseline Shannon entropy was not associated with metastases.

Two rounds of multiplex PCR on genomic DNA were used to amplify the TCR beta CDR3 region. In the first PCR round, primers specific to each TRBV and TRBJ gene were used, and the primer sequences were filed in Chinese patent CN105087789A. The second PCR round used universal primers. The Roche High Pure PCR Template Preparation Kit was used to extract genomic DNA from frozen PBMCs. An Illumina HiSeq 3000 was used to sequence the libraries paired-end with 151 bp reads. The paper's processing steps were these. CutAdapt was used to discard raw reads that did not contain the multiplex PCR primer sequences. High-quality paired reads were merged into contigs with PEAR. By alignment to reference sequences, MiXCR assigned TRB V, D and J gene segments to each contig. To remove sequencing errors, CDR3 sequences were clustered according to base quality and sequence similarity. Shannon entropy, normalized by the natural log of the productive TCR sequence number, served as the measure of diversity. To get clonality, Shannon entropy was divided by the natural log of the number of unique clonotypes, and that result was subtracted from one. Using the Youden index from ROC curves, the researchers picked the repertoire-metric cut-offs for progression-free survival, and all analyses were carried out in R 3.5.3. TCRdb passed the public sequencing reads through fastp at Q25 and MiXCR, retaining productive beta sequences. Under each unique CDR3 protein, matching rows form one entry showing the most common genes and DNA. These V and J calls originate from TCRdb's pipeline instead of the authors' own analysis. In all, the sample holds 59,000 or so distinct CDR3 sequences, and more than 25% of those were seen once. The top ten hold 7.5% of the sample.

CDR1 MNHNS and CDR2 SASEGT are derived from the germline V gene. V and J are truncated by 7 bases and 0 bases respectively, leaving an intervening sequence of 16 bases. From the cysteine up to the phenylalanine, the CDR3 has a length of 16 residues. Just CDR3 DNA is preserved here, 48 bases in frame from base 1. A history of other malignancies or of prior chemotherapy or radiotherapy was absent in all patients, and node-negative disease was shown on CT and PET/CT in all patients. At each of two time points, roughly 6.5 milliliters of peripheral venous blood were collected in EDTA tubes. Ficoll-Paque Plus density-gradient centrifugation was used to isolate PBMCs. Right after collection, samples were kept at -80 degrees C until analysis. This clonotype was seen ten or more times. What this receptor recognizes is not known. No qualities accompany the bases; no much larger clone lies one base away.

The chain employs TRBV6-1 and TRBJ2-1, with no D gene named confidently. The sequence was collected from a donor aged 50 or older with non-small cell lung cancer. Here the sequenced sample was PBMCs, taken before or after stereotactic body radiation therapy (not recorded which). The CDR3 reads CASIGRNLPSYNEQFF. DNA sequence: TGTGCCAGCATCGGCCGCAACCTTCCCTCCTACAATGAGCAGTTCTTC.